This T cell receptor (beta chain) originates from a study of T cell responses to AZD1222 COVID-19 vaccine. Germline V gives CDR1 MGHRA, CDR2 YSYEKL. V dropped 1 base and J dropped 8; count of bases not matched to a gene: 10. This CDR3 contains 17 residues. Here immunoSEQ multiplex PCR was the method, and the copy in TCRdb shows in-frame clones only, minus some. The data show 110,000 or so clones, about nine tenths seen once. The sequencing here drew on peripheral blood, taken on day 0 of AZD1222 vaccination. The rearrangement uses TRBV4-1 and TRBJ2-1; TRBD2 agrees at 11 bases. The receptor's source is an adult in good health. The CDR3, as DNA: TGCGCCAGCAGCCAAGGGTCCTTAGCGGGGGGGCCCCATGAGCAGTTCTTC. Amino acids: CASSQGSLAGGPHEQFF.